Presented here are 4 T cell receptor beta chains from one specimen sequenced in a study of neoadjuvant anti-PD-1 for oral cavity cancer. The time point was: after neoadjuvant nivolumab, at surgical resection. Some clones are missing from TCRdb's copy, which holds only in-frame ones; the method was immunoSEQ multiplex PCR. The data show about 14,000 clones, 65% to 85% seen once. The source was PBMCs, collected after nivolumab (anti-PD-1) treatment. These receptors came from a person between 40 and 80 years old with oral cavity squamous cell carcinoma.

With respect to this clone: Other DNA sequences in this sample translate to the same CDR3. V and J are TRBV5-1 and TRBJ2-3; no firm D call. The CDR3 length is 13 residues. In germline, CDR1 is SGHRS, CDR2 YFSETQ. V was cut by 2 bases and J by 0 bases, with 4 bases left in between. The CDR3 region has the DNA TGCGCCAGCAGCTTTTCTAGCACAGATACGCAGTATTTT. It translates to CASSFSSTDTQYF. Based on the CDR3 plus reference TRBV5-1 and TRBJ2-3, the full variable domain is KAGVTQTPRYLIKTRGQQVTLSCSPISGHRSVSWYQQTPGQGLQFLFEYFSETQRNKGNFPGRFSGRQFSNSRSEMNVSTLELGDSALYLCASSFSSTDTQYFGPGTRLTVL.

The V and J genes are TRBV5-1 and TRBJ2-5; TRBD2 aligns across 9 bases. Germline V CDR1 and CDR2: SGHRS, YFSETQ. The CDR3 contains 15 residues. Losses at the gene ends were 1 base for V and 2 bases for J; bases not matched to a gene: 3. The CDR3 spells CASSLLTSGQETQYF. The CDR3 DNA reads TGCGCCAGCAGCTTGTTGACTAGCGGACAAGAGACCCAGTACTTC.

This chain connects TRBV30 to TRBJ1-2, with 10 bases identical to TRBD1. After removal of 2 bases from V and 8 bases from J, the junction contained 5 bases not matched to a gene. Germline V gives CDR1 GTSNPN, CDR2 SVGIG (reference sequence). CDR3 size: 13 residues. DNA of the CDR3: TGTGCCTGGAGTCCGGGACAGGGGCACGGCTACACCTTC. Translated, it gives CAWSPGQGHGYTF.

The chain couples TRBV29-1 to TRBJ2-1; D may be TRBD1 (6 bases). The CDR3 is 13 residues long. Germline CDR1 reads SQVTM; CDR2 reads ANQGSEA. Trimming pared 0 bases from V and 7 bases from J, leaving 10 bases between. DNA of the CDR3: TGCAGCGTTGAAGATCTTAGGGGGAATGAGCAGTTCTTC. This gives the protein CSVEDLRGNEQFF.